This TCR beta chain emerged from a study of T cell responses to AZD1222 COVID-19 vaccine (dated by TCRdb to 2020 to 2023). For context, the study as a whole: Because spike-specific TCR depth and breadth did not differ between the two schedules, AZD1222 recipients who got a second dose at roughly 4 weeks were pooled with those who got a second dose at roughly 12 weeks. TCR sequencing was performed for fewer than 250 trial participants, of whom some 200 were given two doses of AZD1222 and 26 were given two doses of MenACWY control vaccine. Trial participants were enrolled by age into subgroups of 18-55, 56-69 and 70-plus years, and 148, 28 and 57 TCR-sequenced participants, respectively, were included in these subgroups.

Comment on this clone: The clone's antigen remains unknown. Base qualities are not provided; no much larger clone lies one nucleotide away.

The study at large found these results: In the small 56-69-year group, the increase in depth fell short of significance, most likely because of low power. Epitopes outside the regions mutated in the B.1.351 and B.1.1.7 variants were reportedly recognized by nearly half of the unique spike-specific TCRs. Conclusions about previously exposed vaccinees are limited, since just 5 or 6 AZD1222 recipients were seropositive for SARS-CoV-2 at baseline. Spike-specific TCR breadth and depth rose significantly after two AZD1222 doses compared with day 0 and with MenACWY recipients. Participants were mostly white British, with more females than males. The authors suggested clonal diversity may have been underestimated. Because no day 14 peak-response samples were available, repertoires were characterized only after the peak T cell response. CD4 TCRs associated with the vaccine covered the entire spike protein, and the dominant responses were in regions 160-218 and 743-854.

The CDR3 regions of human TCRbeta chains were analyzed by immunosequencing. In the authors' own workflow: TCRs in the repertoires were compared against a reference library of SARS-CoV-2-specific TCRs that had been generated with the MIRA antigen-specificity platform. Breadth was defined as the fraction of unique TCRs that were SARS-CoV-2-associated. Depth was defined as the fraction of total T cells that were SARS-CoV-2-associated. Using the MIRA data, every spike-specific TCR was mapped to the spike region that the TCR reacted to and assigned to either a CD4 or a CD8 class. Log10-transformed breadth and depth values were compared by one-way ANOVA with Sidak's multiple comparisons tests. The clones in this table, taken by TCRdb from immuneACCESS, are in-frame only. Not every clone is retained; where verified, under half of the shortfall comes from an unresolved V gene, and the cause of the rest is unknown. Clone size and V and J calls were adopted from that table, with D and trimming inferred from the DNA. This sample is represented by around 88,000 clones; roughly 90% of them were singletons. In total, the top ten clones hold under 6.5% of the sample.

The germline V gene sets CDR1 to SGHRS and CDR2 to YFSETQ. The junction carries 14 bases between V and J, which are trimmed by 1 base and 2 bases respectively. There are 16 amino acids in the CDR3, from cysteine to phenylalanine inclusive. Only CDR3 DNA remains: 48 bases, in frame from the first base. Per the publication, the time point label means: baseline before first vaccination. Vaccinee samples came from UK trials COV001 and COV002, including a single-blind randomized controlled phase 2/3 trial of AZD1222 (ChAdOx1 nCoV-19) in healthy adults. Trial participant PBMC samples were collected at day 0 and day 28 after the second dose for TCRbeta chain sequencing.

Sequencing was performed on peripheral blood, taken on day 0 of AZD1222 vaccination. This TCR was recovered from an adult in good health. Rearrangement joined TRBV5-1 to TRBJ2-3; the D gene is perhaps TRBD2, on 5 matching bases. The CDR3 amino acid sequence is: CASSLLGDRYTDTQYF. The nucleotides are TGCGCCAGCAGCTTGCTCGGGGATCGCTACACAGATACGCAGTATTTT.